Below, one TCR beta chain is given with its context. It was with a sample-barcoded 5' primer and a J-beta primer mix that a second PCR of roughly 7 to 12 cycles was run. TCRdb independently ran MiXCR on the 5' RACE reads; one entry per CDR3 protein. The repertoire consists of approximately 1.5 million distinct CDR3 sequences, with 30% to 40% occurring once and the leading ten covering approximately 10%. This specimen belongs to a study of blood T cells in healthy people across ages. The donors, all healthy, were Caucasians living in Russia, aged about 6 to 95. The TCR sequence derives from a woman in her 30s in good health. Sequences were obtained from blood.

The CDR3 region has the DNA TGTGCCAGCAAGGAGGGATATAACTATGGCTACACCTTC. Translating it yields CASKEGYNYGYTF. The V call is TRBV2, the J call TRBJ1-2; D is uncertain. V shed 7 bases and J shed 1 base, with 10 bases lying between them. The germline V gene has CDR1 SNHLY and CDR2 FYNNEI. This CDR3 is 13 amino acids long.